The clone carrying this T cell receptor (beta chain) has just one count. Its antigen is unknown. This entry belongs to a study of radiotherapy plus CTLA-4 blockade in lung cancer. Study-wide context: Objective responses were seen in over 15% of patients, disease control in more than 30%.

The study's findings and limits: After treatment with radiotherapy plus ipilimumab, TCR clones that came from the tumor expanded in blood.

Germline V gene lookup returns CDR1 MGHDK and CDR2 SYGVNS. Trimming took off 2 bases at V and 7 bases at J, with 23 bases between the two ends. The CDR3 contains 17 residues. TCRdb's table, derived via immunoSEQ multiplex PCR, lists solely in-frame clones and lacks some. The repertoire holds about 120,000 clones, approximately 90% seen once, with 5.5% to 8% in the top ten. Those with chemo-refractory metastatic non-small-cell lung cancer were treated with focal radiation combined with CTLA-4 blockade using ipilimumab. The chain has TRBV25-1 and TRBJ2-5, with D perhaps matching TRBD2 (6 bases). This specimen consisted of peripheral blood, obtained from a patient treated with radiotherapy plus ipilimumab. The TCR sequence derives from a human donor with non-small cell lung cancer that progressed on radiotherapy plus ipilimumab. In DNA form, the CDR3 reads TGTGCCAGCAGTGAAACCTTTGGAGGGGCCCGGGGAGGGACCCAGTACTTC. Amino acids: CASSETFGGARGGTQYF.